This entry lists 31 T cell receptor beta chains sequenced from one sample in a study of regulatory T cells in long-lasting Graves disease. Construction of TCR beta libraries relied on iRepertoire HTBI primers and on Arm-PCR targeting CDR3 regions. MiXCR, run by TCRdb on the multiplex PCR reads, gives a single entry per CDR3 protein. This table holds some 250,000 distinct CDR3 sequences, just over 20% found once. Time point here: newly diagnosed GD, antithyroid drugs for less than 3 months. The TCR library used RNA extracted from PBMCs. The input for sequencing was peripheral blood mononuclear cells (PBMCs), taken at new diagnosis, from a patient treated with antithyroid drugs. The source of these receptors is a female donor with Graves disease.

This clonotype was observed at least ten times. CDR3 bases: TGTGCCAGCTCGGGGGTGGGAGATACGCAGTATTTT. This gives the protein CASSGVGDTQYF. The V and J genes are TRBV3-1 and TRBJ2-3; D might be TRBD2 (6 bases). Germline lookup yields CDR1 LGHDT and CDR2 YNNKEL (reference sequence). V was cut by 8 bases and J by 5 bases, with 11 bases left in between. The CDR3 totals 12 residues.

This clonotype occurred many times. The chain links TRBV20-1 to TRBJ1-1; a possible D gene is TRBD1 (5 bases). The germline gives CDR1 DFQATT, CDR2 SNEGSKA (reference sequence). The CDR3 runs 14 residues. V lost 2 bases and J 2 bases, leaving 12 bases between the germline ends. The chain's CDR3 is CSARFRGGNTEAFF. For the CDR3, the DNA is TGCAGTGCTAGATTCCGGGGGGGAAACACTGAAGCTTTCTTT.

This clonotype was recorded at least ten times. Here the CDR3 reads CASSPPSELAGEDRQFF. CDR3 nucleotide sequence: TGTGCCAGCAGTCCCCCCTCAGAACTAGCGGGAGAGGACCGACAGTTCTTC. The chain couples TRBV12-3 or TRBV12-4 to TRBJ2-1; 11 positions agree with TRBD2. The trim removed 5 bases at V and 13 bases at J, leaving 19 bases unmatched. The CDR3 totals 17 residues.

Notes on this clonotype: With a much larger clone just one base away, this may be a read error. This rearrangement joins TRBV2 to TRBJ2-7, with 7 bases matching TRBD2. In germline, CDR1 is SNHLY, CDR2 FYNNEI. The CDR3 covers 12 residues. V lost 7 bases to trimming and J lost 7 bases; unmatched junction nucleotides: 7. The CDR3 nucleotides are TGTGCCAGCATGGGGGGGTACAATGAGCAGTACTTC. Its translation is CASMGGYNEQYF.

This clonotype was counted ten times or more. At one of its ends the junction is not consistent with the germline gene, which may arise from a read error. CDR3 nucleotides: TGTGCCAGCAGCCCTTTGGGCGGGGAGCTGTTTTTT. This codes for CASSPLGGELFF. The V and J genes are TRBV5-1 and TRBJ2-2; unclear D gene. The CDR3 loop spans 12 amino acids. Germline assignment: CDR1 SGHRS and CDR2 YFSETQ.

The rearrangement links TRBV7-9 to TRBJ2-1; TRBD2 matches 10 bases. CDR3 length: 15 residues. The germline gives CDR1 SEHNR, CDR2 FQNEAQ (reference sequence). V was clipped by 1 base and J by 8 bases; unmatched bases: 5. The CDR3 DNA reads TGTGCCAGCAGCTTAGAAGCGGGAGGGTCCCATGAGCAGTTCTTC. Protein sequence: CASSLEAGGSHEQFF.

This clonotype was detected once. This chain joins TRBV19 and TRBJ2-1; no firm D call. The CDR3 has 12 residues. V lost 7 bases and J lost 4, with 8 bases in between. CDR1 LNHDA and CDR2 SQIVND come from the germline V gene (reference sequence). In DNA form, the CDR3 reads TGTGCCAGTAACGGGCCTTACAATGAGCAGTTCTTC. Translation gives CASNGPYNEQFF.

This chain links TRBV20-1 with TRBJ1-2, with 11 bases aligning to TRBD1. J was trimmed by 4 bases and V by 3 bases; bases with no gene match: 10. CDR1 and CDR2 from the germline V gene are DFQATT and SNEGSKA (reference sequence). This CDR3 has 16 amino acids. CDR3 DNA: TGCAGTGCTAGTCCCCCAGGGACAGGGGGATTCTATGGCTACACCTTC. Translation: CSASPPGTGGFYGYTF.

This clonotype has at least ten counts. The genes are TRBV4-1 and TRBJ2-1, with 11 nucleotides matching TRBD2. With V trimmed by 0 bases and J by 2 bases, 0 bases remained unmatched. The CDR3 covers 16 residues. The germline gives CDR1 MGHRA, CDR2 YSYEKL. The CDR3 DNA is TGCGCCAGCAGCCAAGAGACTAGCGGGGCCTACAATGAGCAGTTCTTC. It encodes CASSQETSGAYNEQFF.

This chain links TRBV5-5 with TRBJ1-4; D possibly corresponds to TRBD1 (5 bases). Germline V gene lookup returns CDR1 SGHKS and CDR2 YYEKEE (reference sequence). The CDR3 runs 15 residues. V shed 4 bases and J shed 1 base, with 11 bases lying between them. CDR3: CASSQLGGTNEKLFF. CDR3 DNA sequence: TGTGCCAGCAGCCAATTGGGGGGAACTAATGAAAAACTGTTTTTT.

CDR3 residues: CASSQDGTGFASGANVLTF. Written as DNA, the CDR3 is TGCGCCAGCAGCCAAGATGGGACGGGATTCGCCTCTGGGGCCAACGTCCTGACTTTC. The rearrangement joins TRBV4-1 to TRBJ2-6; either TRBD1 or TRBD2 may fit D (5 bases each). The CDR3 covers 19 residues. CDR1 is MGHRA and CDR2 is YSYEKL in the germline V gene. Trimming left V 0 bases short and J 0 bases short, with 15 bases between.

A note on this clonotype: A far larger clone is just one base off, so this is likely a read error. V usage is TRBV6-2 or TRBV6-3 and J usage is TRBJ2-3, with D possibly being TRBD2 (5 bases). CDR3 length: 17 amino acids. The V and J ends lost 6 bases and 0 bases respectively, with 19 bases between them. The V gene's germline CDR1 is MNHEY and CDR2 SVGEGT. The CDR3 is CASSPRRARTSTDTQYF. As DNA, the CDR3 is TGTGCCAGCAGCCCCCGGCGGGCGCGAACTAGCACAGATACGCAGTATTTT.

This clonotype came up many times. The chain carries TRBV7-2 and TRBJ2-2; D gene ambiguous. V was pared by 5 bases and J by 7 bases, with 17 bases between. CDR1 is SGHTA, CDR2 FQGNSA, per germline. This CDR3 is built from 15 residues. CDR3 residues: CASSIGRSVGGELFF. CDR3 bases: TGTGCCAGCAGCATTGGCAGGAGCGTGGGCGGGGAGCTGTTTTTT.

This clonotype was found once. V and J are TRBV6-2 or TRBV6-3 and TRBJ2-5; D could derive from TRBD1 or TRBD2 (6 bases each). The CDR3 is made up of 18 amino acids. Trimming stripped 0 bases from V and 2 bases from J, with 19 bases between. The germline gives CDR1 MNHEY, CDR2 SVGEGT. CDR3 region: CASSYSISGAGIQETQYF. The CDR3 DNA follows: TGTGCCAGCAGTTACTCGATTTCGGGGGCCGGGATACAAGAGACCCAGTACTTC.

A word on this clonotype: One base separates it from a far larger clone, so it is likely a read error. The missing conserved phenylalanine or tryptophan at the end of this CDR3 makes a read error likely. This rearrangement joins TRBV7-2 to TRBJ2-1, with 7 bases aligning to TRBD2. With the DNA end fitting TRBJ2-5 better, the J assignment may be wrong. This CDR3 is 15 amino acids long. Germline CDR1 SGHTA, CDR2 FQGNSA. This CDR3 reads CASSPGLVGQETQYL. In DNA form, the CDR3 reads TGTGCCAGCAGCCCCGGACTAGTGGGGCAAGAGACCCAGTACCTC.

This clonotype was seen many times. The CDR3 DNA is TGTGCCAGCCGCGGGGGAGTGTACAATGAGCAGTTCTTC. This gives the protein CASRGGVYNEQFF. The chain is built from TRBV2 and TRBJ2-1; 7 nucleotides align to TRBD2. CDR1 and CDR2 from the germline V gene are SNHLY and FYNNEI. The CDR3 sequence is 13 residues long. With 8 bases clipped from V and 4 bases from J, the junction kept 5 bases outside the gene matches.

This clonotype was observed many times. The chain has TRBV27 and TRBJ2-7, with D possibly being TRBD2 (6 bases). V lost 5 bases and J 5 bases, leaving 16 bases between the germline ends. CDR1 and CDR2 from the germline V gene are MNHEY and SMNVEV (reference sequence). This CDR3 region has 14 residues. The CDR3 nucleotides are TGTGCCAGCAGTCGGGTGGGCGGGGTCAACGAGCAGTACTTC. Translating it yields CASSRVGGVNEQYF.

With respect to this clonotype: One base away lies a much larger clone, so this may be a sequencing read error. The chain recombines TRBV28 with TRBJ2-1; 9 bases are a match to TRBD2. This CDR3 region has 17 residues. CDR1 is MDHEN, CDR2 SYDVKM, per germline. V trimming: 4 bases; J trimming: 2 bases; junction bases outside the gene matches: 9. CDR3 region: CASSSTPAGGPYNEQFF. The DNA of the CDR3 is TGTGCCAGCAGTTCAACTCCAGCGGGAGGACCCTACAATGAGCAGTTCTTC.

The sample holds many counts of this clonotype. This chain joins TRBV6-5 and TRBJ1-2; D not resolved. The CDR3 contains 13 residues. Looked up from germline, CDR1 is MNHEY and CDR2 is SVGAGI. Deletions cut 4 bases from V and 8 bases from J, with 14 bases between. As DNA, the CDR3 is TGTGCCAGCAGTTCCACGGGAGGCGGCGGCTACACCTTC. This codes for CASSSTGGGGYTF.

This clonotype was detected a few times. The CDR3 is CASSRIGASAYEQYF. The CDR3 DNA reads as TGCGCCAGCAGCCGCATAGGGGCTAGCGCCTACGAGCAGTACTTC. The V call is TRBV4-3, the J call TRBJ2-7; perhaps TRBD2 as D (6 bases). The CDR3 has 15 amino acids. V dropped 4 bases and J dropped 2 bases, with 15 bases sitting between them. CDR1 and CDR2 (germline): LGHNA, YSLEER.

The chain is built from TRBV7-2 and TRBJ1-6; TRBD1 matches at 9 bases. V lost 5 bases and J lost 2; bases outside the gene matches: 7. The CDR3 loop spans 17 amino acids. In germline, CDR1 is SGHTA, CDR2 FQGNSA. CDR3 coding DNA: TGTGCCAGCAGCAAGGGGACAGGGTTGACCTATAATTCACCCCTCCACTTT. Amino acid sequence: CASSKGTGLTYNSPLHF.

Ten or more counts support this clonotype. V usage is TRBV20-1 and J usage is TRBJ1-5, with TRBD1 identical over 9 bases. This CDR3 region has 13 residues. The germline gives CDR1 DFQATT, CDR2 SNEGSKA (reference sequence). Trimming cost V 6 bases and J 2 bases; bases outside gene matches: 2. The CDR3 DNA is TGCAGTGCGTGGACAGGGGGCAATCAGCCCCAGCATTTT. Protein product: CSAWTGGNQPQHF.

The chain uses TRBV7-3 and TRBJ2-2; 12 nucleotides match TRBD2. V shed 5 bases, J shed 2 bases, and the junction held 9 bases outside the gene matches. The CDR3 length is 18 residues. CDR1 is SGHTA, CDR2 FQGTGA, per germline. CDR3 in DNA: TGTGCCAGCAGCCCAAACCCACTAGCGGGGGGCAACACCGGGGAGCTGTTTTTT. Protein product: CASSPNPLAGGNTGELFF. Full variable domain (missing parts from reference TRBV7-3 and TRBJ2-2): GAGVSQTPSNKVTEKGKYVELRCDPISGHTALYWYRQSLGQGPEFLIYFQGTGAADDSGLPNDRFFAVRPEGSVSTLKIQRTERGDSAVYLCASSPNPLAGGNTGELFFGEGSRLTVL.

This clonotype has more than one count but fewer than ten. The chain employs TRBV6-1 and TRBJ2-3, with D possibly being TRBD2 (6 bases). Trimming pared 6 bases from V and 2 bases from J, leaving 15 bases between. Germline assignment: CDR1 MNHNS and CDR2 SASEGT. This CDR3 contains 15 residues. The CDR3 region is CASRSAEGDTDTQYF. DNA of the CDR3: TGTGCCAGCAGAAGCGCGGAGGGAGACACAGATACGCAGTATTTT.

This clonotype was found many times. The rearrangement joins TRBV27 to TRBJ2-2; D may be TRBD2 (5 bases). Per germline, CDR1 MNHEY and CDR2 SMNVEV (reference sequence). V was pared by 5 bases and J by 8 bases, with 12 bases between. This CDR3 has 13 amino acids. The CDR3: CASSRIEGGELFF. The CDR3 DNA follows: TGTGCCAGCAGTAGAATAGAGGGTGGGGAGCTGTTTTTT.

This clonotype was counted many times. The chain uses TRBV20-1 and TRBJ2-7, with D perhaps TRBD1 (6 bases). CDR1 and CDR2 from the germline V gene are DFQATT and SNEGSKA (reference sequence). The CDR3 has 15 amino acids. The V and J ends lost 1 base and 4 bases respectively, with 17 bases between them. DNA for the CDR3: TGCAGTGCTAGAGTTGGCAGACAGGTGGGGTACGAGCAGTACTTC. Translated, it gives CSARVGRQVGYEQYF.

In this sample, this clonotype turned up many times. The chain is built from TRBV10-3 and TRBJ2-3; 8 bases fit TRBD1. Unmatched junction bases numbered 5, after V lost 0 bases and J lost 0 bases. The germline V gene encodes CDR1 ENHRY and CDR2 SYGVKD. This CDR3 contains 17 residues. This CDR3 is CAISESRQGPSTDTQYF. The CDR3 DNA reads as TGTGCCATCAGTGAGTCCAGACAGGGGCCTAGCACAGATACGCAGTATTTT.

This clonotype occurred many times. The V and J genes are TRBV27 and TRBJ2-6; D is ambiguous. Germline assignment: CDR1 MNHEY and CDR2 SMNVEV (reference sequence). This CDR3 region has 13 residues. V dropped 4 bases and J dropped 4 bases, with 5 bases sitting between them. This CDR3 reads CASSSYGANVLTF. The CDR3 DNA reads TGTGCCAGCAGTTCCTACGGGGCCAACGTCCTGACTTTC.

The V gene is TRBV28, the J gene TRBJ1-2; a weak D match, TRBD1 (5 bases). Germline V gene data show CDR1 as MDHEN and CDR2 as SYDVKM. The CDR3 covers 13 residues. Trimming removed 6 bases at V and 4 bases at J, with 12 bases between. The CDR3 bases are TGTGCCAGCAGAACTGGGACGGTCTATGGCTACACCTTC. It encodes CASRTGTVYGYTF.

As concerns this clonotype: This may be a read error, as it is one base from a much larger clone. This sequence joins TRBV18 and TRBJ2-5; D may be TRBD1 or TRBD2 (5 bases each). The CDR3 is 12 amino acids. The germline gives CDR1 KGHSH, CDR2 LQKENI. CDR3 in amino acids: CTSSGRKETQYF. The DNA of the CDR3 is TGTACCAGCTCGGGGCGCAAAGAGACCCAGTACTTC.

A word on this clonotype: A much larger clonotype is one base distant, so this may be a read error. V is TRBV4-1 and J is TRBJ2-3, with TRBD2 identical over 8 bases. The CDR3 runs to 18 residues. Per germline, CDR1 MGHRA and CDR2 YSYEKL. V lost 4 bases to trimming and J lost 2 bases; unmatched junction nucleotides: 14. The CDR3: CASSPQGSSGEFTDTQYF. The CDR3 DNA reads TGCGCCAGCAGCCCCCAGGGGAGTAGCGGGGAGTTCACAGATACGCAGTATTTT.